Shown below are 2 T cell receptor beta chains from a single sample sequenced in a study of blood T cell repertoires in COVID-19. Sequencing was performed with immunoSEQ multiplex PCR; in TCRdb, only in-frame clones are kept and a portion is missing. The sample yields 50,000 to 75,000 clones, roughly 87% seen once. Sequencing was done on a sample of peripheral blood. The receptors stem from an elderly man in a cohort sampled during active COVID-19.

As concerns this clone: Other DNA sequences in this sample translate to the same CDR3. The rearrangement links TRBV3-1 (or the pseudogene TRBV3-2) to TRBJ2-1; D is uncertain. The CDR3 has 13 residues. CDR1 and CDR2 (germline): LGHDT, YNNKEL (reference sequence). With 3 bases removed from V and 14 bases from J, the gap between germline ends came to 17 bases. The CDR3 is CASSQDGGDRKFF. In nucleotides, the CDR3 is TGTGCCAGCAGCCAGGATGGCGGTGACCGGAAGTTCTTC.

This CDR3 reads CASSQGAAGTDTQYF. In nucleotides, the CDR3 is TGCGCCAGCAGCCAAGGGGCCGCAGGCACAGATACGCAGTATTTT. The chain employs TRBV4-3 and TRBJ2-3; D gene unclear. The CDR3 contains 15 residues. V dropped 1 base and J dropped 1 base, with 9 bases sitting between them. CDR1 LGHNA and CDR2 YSLEER come from the germline V gene.